This passage covers 9 T cell receptor beta chains from one sample sequenced in a study of response to subunit inactivated influenza vaccine. Using its own MiXCR run on the RT-PCR reads, TCRdb lists one record per CDR3 protein. This repertoire shows some 150,000 distinct CDR3 sequences, about 12% found once; its top ten account for about 29%. These data also formed part of another study, on T cells expressing NK-cell markers. From that study: The TCR beta cDNA came from 5'RACE template switching with UMIs.

Sample: CD8+ T cells sorted from PBMCs, taken roughly 12 days after vaccination. Receptor source: a middle-aged man who received an inactivated influenza vaccine.

The chain uses TRBV27 and TRBJ2-1; 8 bases match TRBD2. The ends lost 5 bases at V and 7 bases at J; junction bases unmatched: 13. Germline lookup yields CDR1 MNHEY and CDR2 SMNVEV (reference sequence). This CDR3 has 16 residues. CDR3 sequence: CASSPLIAGLPNEQFF. Written as DNA, the CDR3 is TGTGCCAGCAGTCCGCTCATAGCGGGGCTTCCAAATGAGCAGTTCTTC.

This clonotype turned up a few times. The chain links TRBV12-3 or TRBV12-4 to TRBJ2-3, with 14 nucleotides matching TRBD2. V lost 5 bases to trimming and J lost 0 bases; unmatched junction nucleotides: 4. This CDR3 is 17 amino acids long. The CDR3 spells CASSKGLAGESTDTQYF. In nucleotides, the CDR3 is TGTGCCAGCAGTAAGGGACTAGCGGGAGAAAGCACAGATACGCAGTATTTT.

This clonotype appeared many times. CDR3 DNA: TGTGCCATCAGTGAAGGGGTCTACGAGCAGTACTTC. Translating it yields CAISEGVYEQYF. V usage is TRBV10-3 and J usage is TRBJ2-7; perhaps TRBD1 as D (5 bases). There are 12 residues in the CDR3. Looked up from germline, CDR1 is ENHRY and CDR2 is SYGVKD. Trimming cost V 3 bases and J 3 bases, with 6 bases left between them.

Only a few counts were recorded for this clonotype. The chain uses TRBV20-1 and TRBJ2-1; no firm D call. The V end was cut by 5 bases, the J end by 4 bases, with 9 bases between. The CDR3 sequence is 12 residues long. CDR1 is DFQATT and CDR2 is SNEGSKA in the germline V gene (reference sequence). CDR3 DNA sequence: TGCAGTGCTGGACCAGGATACAATGAGCAGTTCTTC. Its translation is CSAGPGYNEQFF.

The rearrangement joins TRBV7-9 to TRBJ2-5; a weak D match, TRBD2 (6 bases). CDR1 is SEHNR and CDR2 is FQNEAQ in the germline V gene (reference sequence). V lost 0 bases and J lost 2, with 13 bases in between. This CDR3 is built from 16 residues. CDR3 region: CASSLARGRGQETQYF. CDR3 coding DNA: TGTGCCAGCAGCTTAGCGCGGGGACGAGGGCAAGAGACCCAGTACTTC.

Written as DNA, the CDR3 is TGTGCCTGGAGCTTCCAAAGGGTGAATTCACCCCTCCACTTT. Translated, it gives CAWSFQRVNSPLHF. The rearrangement links TRBV30 to TRBJ1-6; no firm D call. The germline CDR1 and CDR2 sequences are GTSNPN and SVGIG (reference sequence). V was pared by 3 bases and J by 7 bases, with 13 bases between. The CDR3 contains 14 residues.

This clonotype has a handful of counts. The genes are TRBV12-3 or TRBV12-4 and TRBJ1-2, with 8 bases lining up with TRBD1. The CDR3 is 17 residues long. Losses at the gene ends were 5 bases for V and 1 base for J; bases not matched to a gene: 12. In DNA form, the CDR3 reads TGTGCCAGCAGTCCCCAAGCCGGACAGGGTGATAACTATGGCTACACCTTC. Translating gives CASSPQAGQGDNYGYTF.

The table lists this clonotype with a few counts. The chain employs TRBV5-1 and TRBJ2-7; tentative D call: TRBD1 (6 bases). The V end was cut by 0 bases, the J end by 6 bases, with 10 bases between. The CDR3 sequence is 13 residues long. Per the germline V gene, CDR1 is SGHRS and CDR2 is YFSETQ. CDR3 region: CASSLVSGAEQYF. CDR3 sequence (DNA): TGCGCCAGCAGCTTGGTATCAGGGGCCGAGCAGTACTTC.

The V call is TRBV7-9, the J call TRBJ2-3; weak D call: TRBD2 (6 bases). Per the germline V gene, CDR1 is SEHNR and CDR2 is FQNEAQ (reference sequence). This CDR3 comprises 15 residues. V lost 5 bases and J 2 bases, leaving 14 bases between the germline ends. This CDR3 reads CASSQEEGNTDTQYF. In DNA, the CDR3 is TGTGCCAGCAGCCAGGAGGAGGGTAACACAGATACGCAGTATTTT. The full variable domain, completed using reference TRBV7-9 and TRBJ2-3, is DTGVSQNPRHKITKRGQNVTFRCDPISEHNRLYWYRQTLGQGPEFLTYFQNEAQLEKSRLLSDRFSAERPKGSFSTLEIQRTEQGDSAMYLCASSQEEGNTDTQYFGPGTRLTVL.